The rows below give T cell receptor beta chains drawn from one sample of a study of cytomegalovirus exposure and HLA in healthy donors. Generated by immunoSEQ multiplex PCR, the TCRdb table keeps only in-frame clones and is missing some. Listed are 60,000 to 75,000 clones; under 2% falls within the top ten. Specimen: PBMCs. The receptors shown here come from a woman in her 30s in good health and CMV-seronegative. Both conserved end residues are trimmed from each CDR3.

TRBJ2-7	13	TRBV11-2	ASSLGRGRRREQY
TRBJ1-1	12	TRBV2	ASRGDRVGTEAF
TRBJ2-5	10	TRBV7-3	ASSSERGTQY
TRBJ1-6	11	TRBV19	ASSTSLNSPLH
.	9	TRBV9	ASSSSNEQY
TRBJ2-7	12	TRBV7-2	ASSGQGSSYEQY
TRBJ2-5	12	TRBV5-1	ASSLATPQETQY
TRBJ1-2	13	TRBV10-2	ASGGHPRGNYGYT
TRBJ1-5	14	TRBV5-1	ASSLVAGGPKAAQH
TRBJ1-3	15	TRBV18	ASSPRTAASSGNTIY
TRBJ1-2	11	TRBV6-5	ASSSTGEAGYT
TRBJ2-2	13	TRBV7-6	ASSFVTSVTGELF
TRBJ2-1	9	TRBV19	ASSPGTKQF
TRBJ2-5	19	TRBV30	AWSVPPLTGRNPLRQENQY
TRBJ2-7	15	TRBV9	ASSVAGRAGGLYEQY
TRBJ1-6	13	TRBV6-5	ASSWDIALNSPLH
TRBJ2-4	12	TRBV29-1	SVGITGGRNIQY
TRBJ2-3	12	TRBV7-6	ASSFDSGTDTQY
TRBJ1-5	11	TRBV7-3	ASSLQGGQPQH
TRBJ2-7	15	TRBV4-1	ASSQRWPGQGAHEQY
TRBJ2-2	13	TRBV5-4	ASSSRGPNTGELF
TRBJ2-7	11	TRBV30	AWSRGAIYEQY
TRBJ1-2	11	TRBV28	ASSLGHPYGYT
TRBJ1-6	11	TRBV7-6	ASSGQPNSPLH
TRBJ1-1	11	TRBV6-1	ASSDQGNTEAF
TRBJ1-2	13	TRBV4-1	ASSTGQGAGYGYT
TRBJ2-2	13	TRBV5-1	ASSFNTGITGELF
TRBJ2-1	13	TRBV5-1	ASSLVAGEHNEQF
TRBJ1-5	13	TRBV4-1	ASSQDPGWDQPQH
TRBJ2-7	12	TRBV5-1	ASSVLDRGYEQY
TRBJ2-5	12	TRBV2	ASSVLQGEETQY
TRBJ1-1	12	TRBV6-6	ASSPRGESTEAF
TRBJ1-1	15	TRBV6-1	ASSEPPGSGGNTEAF
TRBJ2-5	12	TRBV7-6	ASSGEDRKETQY
TRBJ1-5	19	TRBV28	ASSFYNLDRVGVIRNQPQH
TRBJ2-2	14	TRBV13	ASSFVDRGGTGELF
TRBJ2-1	15	TRBV5-6	ASSPPVLRVSYNEQF
TRBJ2-2	16	TRBV9	ASSVGLAGGLYTGELF
TRBJ1-1	12	TRBV29-1	SVVDRSKNTEAF
TRBJ2-1	13	TRBV5-6	ASSSRPGGNAEQF
TRBJ2-1	17	TRBV4-3	ASSSWTSGGADGPNEQF
TRBJ2-1	12	TRBV5-1	ASSVGGGYNEQF
TRBJ2-1	12	TRBV4-1	ASSQARGFPEQF
TRBJ2-5	14	TRBV27	ASSSLSRRASETQY
TRBJ1-5	11	TRBV28	ASGTGLNQPQH
TRBJ2-1	13	TRBV4-2	ASSQEGGGGYEQF
TRBJ1-2	11	TRBV28	ASSTTGREGYT
TRBJ1-1	11	TRBV5-1	ASSQAPYTEAF
TRBJ1-2	12	TRBV15	ATSRDREDGGYT
TRBJ2-1	13	TRBV27	ASSLGTSGANEQF
TRBJ2-7	11	TRBV6-5	ASSRKDFLEQY
TRBJ2-1	10	TRBV9	ASSAGGDEQF
TRBJ2-7	12	TRBV4-2	ASSQDLTGYEQY
TRBJ2-5	12	TRBV11-2	ASSFRTGQETQY
TRBJ2-5	11	TRBV7-2	ASSRMGPETQY
TRBJ2-1	14	TRBV30	AWSALGLDSYNEQF
TRBJ2-3	11	TRBV9	ASSPRDTDTQY
TRBJ1-1	12	TRBV4-1	ASSQGSMNTEAF
TRBJ1-5	14	TRBV28	ASSLTVTAAGQPQH
TRBJ2-6	14	TRBV6-4	ASSVDTFSGANVLT